One and the same sample provided the 20 T cell receptor beta chains below, sequenced in a study of cytomegalovirus exposure and HLA in healthy donors (dated by TCRdb to 2016 to 2017). The library was built by means of the immunoSEQ multiplex PCR assay. For the multiplex PCR, a mixture combining 60 forward primers for TCR Vbeta segments and 13 reverse primers for TCR Jbeta segments was used. Held by TCRdb, this immuneACCESS table contains in-frame sequences only and omits some clones. Under half of the omission traces to an unresolved V gene where checked; the cause of the rest is unknown. The table for this sample lists around 90,000 clones; under 85% of them were counted only once. Together, the top ten hold 3% to 3.5% of the sample. The specimen sequenced was PBMCs. The receptors shown here come from a woman between 40 and 50 years old in good health and CMV-seronegative.

The rearrangement links TRBV5-6 to TRBJ2-2, with 9 positions matching TRBD2. V shed 0 bases, J shed 2 bases, and the junction held 5 bases outside the gene matches. CDR3 length: 17 amino acids. In germline, CDR1 is SGHDT, CDR2 YYEEEE. DNA for the CDR3: TGTGCCAGCAGCTTGGGTGCGGGAGGGCGAAACACCGGGGAGCTGTTTTTT. Its protein product is CASSLGAGGRNTGELFF.

The V and J genes are TRBV4-1 and TRBJ2-5, with 13 positions matching TRBD2. Germline CDR1 reads MGHRA; CDR2 reads YSYEKL. V shed 0 bases and J 1 base; nucleotides not matched to a gene: 5. The CDR3 is 18 amino acids. Here the CDR3 DNA reads TGCGCCAGCAGCCAAGAACTAGCGGGAGGGCCTCTCCAAGAGACCCAGTACTTC. As protein: CASSQELAGGPLQETQYF.

The chain carries TRBV15 and TRBJ2-7; 8 bases are shared with TRBD2. The CDR3 loop spans 16 amino acids. The V gene's germline CDR1 is LNHNV and CDR2 YYDKDF (reference sequence). Germline trimming cut 1 base from V and 3 bases from J; bases unmatched to any gene: 8. Written as DNA, the CDR3 is TGTGCCACCAGCAGAGGGGCCGTAGCGGGAAGCTACGAGCAGTACTTC. The encoded protein is CATSRGAVAGSYEQYF. The variable domain in full, completed from reference TRBV15 and TRBJ2-7, reads DAMVIQNPRYQVTQFGKPVTLSCSQTLNHNVMYWYQQKSSQAPKLLFHYYDKDFNNEADTPDNFQSRRPNTSFCFLDIRSPGLGDTAMYLCATSRGAVAGSYEQYFGPGTRLTVT.

V is TRBV27 and J is TRBJ2-5; the match to TRBD2 covers 14 bases. The J call may be faulty, since TRBJ2-7 better matches the DNA end. Per germline, CDR1 MNHEY and CDR2 SMNVEV (reference sequence). The CDR3 covers 15 residues. As DNA, the CDR3 is TGTGCCAGCAGTCGACTAGCGGGAGGGAAGGGCGAGCAGTACTTC. This sequence encodes CASSRLAGGKGEQYF.

The chain recombines TRBV28 with TRBJ2-7, with 7 bases fitting TRBD1. CDR1 and CDR2 (germline): MDHEN, SYDVKM. This CDR3 is built from 12 residues. Trimming removed 9 bases from V and 3 bases from J; junction bases left unmatched: 5. The CDR3 DNA sequence: TGTGCCAGTCAGGACAGGAGCTACGAGCAGTACTTC. Its protein is CASQDRSYEQYF.

V usage is TRBV9 and J usage is TRBJ1-1; a weak D match, TRBD1 (5 bases). This CDR3 has 16 residues. V was shortened by 0 bases and J by 1 base, with 13 bases between the two germline ends. Germline assignment: CDR1 SGDLS and CDR2 YYNGEE. The CDR3 coding sequence is TGTGCCAGCAGCGTAGCCGGGGGAATTTCGAACACTGAAGCTTTCTTT. Its protein is CASSVAGGISNTEAFF. The whole variable domain, remainder taken from reference TRBV9 and TRBJ1-1, is DSGVTQTPKHLITATGQRVTLRCSPRSGDLSVYWYQQSLDQGLQFLIQYYNGEERAKGNILERFSAQQFPDLHSELNLSSLELGDSALYFCASSVAGGISNTEAFFGQGTRLTVV.

The J gene is TRBJ1-5, the V gene TRBV19; 7 bases align to TRBD1. Looked up from germline, CDR1 is LNHDA and CDR2 is SQIVND (reference sequence). The CDR3 is 15 residues long. After removal of 2 bases from V and 7 bases from J, the junction contained 8 bases not matched to a gene. The CDR3 region has the DNA TGTGCCAGTAGTATATTGGAGGGCAGGGGGCAGCCCCAGCATTTT. Translated, it gives CASSILEGRGQPQHF.

V and J are TRBV7-2 and TRBJ2-5; tentative D call: TRBD2 (6 bases). The J call may be in error: the DNA end matches TRBJ2-7 better. The germline CDR1 and CDR2 sequences are SGHTA and FQGNSA. This CDR3 region has 13 residues. The CDR3 loop is CASNIRGSGEQYF. The DNA of the CDR3 is TGTGCCAGTAACATTCGGGGGTCGGGCGAGCAGTACTTC.

The chain carries TRBV5-1 and TRBJ2-7; 10 bases agree with TRBD1. The CDR3 loop spans 13 amino acids. V trimming: 3 bases; J trimming: 6 bases; junction bases outside the gene matches: 3. CDR1 and CDR2 (germline): SGHRS, YFSETQ. CDR3 nucleotide sequence: TGCGCCAGCAGCTGGGACAGGGGACGCGAGCAGTACTTC. Its translation: CASSWDRGREQYF.

The chain recombines TRBV4-1 with TRBJ2-1, with D tentatively TRBD2 (6 bases). Germline CDR1 is MGHRA and CDR2 is YSYEKL. The ends were cut back, 4 bases at V and 9 bases at J, with 19 bases in the middle. This CDR3 comprises 15 residues. The CDR3 region is CASSLRAPMGGEQFF. The CDR3 coding sequence is TGCGCCAGCAGCCTCCGGGCCCCTATGGGGGGTGAGCAGTTCTTC.

This clone was recorded a few times. This rearrangement joins TRBV27 to TRBJ1-4, with 7 positions matching TRBD1. The CDR3 is 15 residues long. Germline CDR1 is MNHEY and CDR2 is SMNVEV (reference sequence). The trim removed 4 bases at V and 5 bases at J, leaving 7 bases unmatched. Here the CDR3 reads CASSSPGQMNEKLFF. CDR3 coding DNA: TGTGCCAGCAGTTCTCCGGGACAGATGAATGAAAAACTGTTTTTT.

The chain links TRBV19 to TRBJ2-7, with D tentatively TRBD1 (6 bases). CDR3 size: 14 residues. Germline values: CDR1 LNHDA, CDR2 SQIVND (reference sequence). The V end was cut by 5 bases, the J end by 1 base, with 12 bases between. Written as DNA, the CDR3 is TGTGCCAGTAGTTCGGAGACAGGTTCCTACGAGCAGTACTTC. Translation: CASSSETGSYEQYF.

This chain joins TRBV10-2 and TRBJ2-1, with 10 bases fitting TRBD2. V lost 1 base, J lost 2 bases, and 5 bases stayed unmatched. The CDR3 covers 17 residues. Germline values: CDR1 WSHSY, CDR2 SAAADI. The DNA for the CDR3 is TGCGCCAGCAGTGAGTGGGAACTAGCGGGACCCTACAATGAGCAGTTCTTC. As protein: CASSEWELAGPYNEQFF.

In its sample, this clone was seen a few times. The J gene is TRBJ1-2, the V gene TRBV6-5; 9 bases map to TRBD1. The CDR3 is 16 amino acids. Germline trimming cut 4 bases from V and 8 bases from J; bases unmatched to any gene: 14. Germline-derived CDR1 and CDR2 are MNHEY and SVGAGI. The CDR3 spells CASSSGTGSGPRGYTF. The CDR3 nucleotides are TGTGCCAGCAGTTCCGGGACAGGGAGTGGTCCTAGGGGCTACACCTTC.

V and J are TRBV7-9 and TRBJ2-5, with a possible D match to TRBD1 (6 bases). Trimming shortened V by 6 bases and J by 5 bases, and 16 bases separated the two germline ends. The CDR3 runs to 14 residues. CDR1 and CDR2 from the germline V gene are SEHNR and FQNEAQ (reference sequence). CDR3 sequence (DNA): TGTGCCAGCAGTAATACACAGGGACGGGAGACCCAGTACTTC. Its translation: CASSNTQGRETQYF. Looking up the rest from reference TRBV7-9 and TRBJ2-5 gives the full variable domain: DTGVSQNPRHKITKRGQNVTFRCDPISEHNRLYWYRQTLGQGPEFLTYFQNEAQLEKSRLLSDRFSAERPKGSFSTLEIQRTEQGDSAMYLCASSNTQGRETQYFGPGTRLLVL.

The table lists this clone with a count of one. The chain uses TRBV18 and TRBJ2-7; 7 bases are shared with TRBD1. The trim removed 1 base at V and 2 bases at J, leaving 2 bases unmatched. The CDR3 extends over 14 amino acids. Germline-derived CDR1 and CDR2 are KGHSH and LQKENI. The CDR3 DNA reads TGTGCCAGCTCACCACAGGGGGCCCCCTACGAGCAGTACTTC. Translating gives CASSPQGAPYEQYF. Filled out from reference TRBV18 and TRBJ2-7, the complete variable domain reads NAGVMQNPRHLVRRRGQEARLRCSPMKGHSHVYWYRQLPEEGLKFMVYLQKENIIDESGMPKERFSAEFPKEGPSILRIQQVVRGDSAAYFCASSPQGAPYEQYFGPGTRLTVT.

The chain couples TRBV4-3 to TRBJ1-3; D not certain. Trimming cost V 0 bases and J 4 bases, with 10 bases left between them. This CDR3 contains 15 residues. CDR1 and CDR2 (germline): LGHNA, YSLEER. The CDR3 region is CASSQDLGRGNTIYF. In DNA form, the CDR3 reads TGCGCCAGCAGCCAAGATTTAGGCAGGGGAAACACCATATATTTT.

V and J are TRBV5-4 and TRBJ2-3; maybe TRBD2 (5 bases). There are 15 residues in the CDR3. With 0 bases removed from V and 6 bases from J, the gap between germline ends came to 14 bases. Per germline, CDR1 SGHNT and CDR2 YYREEE (reference sequence). CDR3 loop: CASSLGRGSPDTQYF. The CDR3 DNA is TGTGCCAGCAGCTTGGGTCGTGGGAGCCCGGATACGCAGTATTTT.

A word on this clone: An end of the junction differs from the germline gene, which may be a read error. The V gene is TRBV2, the J gene TRBJ2-4; D may be TRBD2 (6 bases). Per germline, CDR1 SNHLY and CDR2 FYNNEI. The CDR3 sequence is 13 residues long. DNA for the CDR3: TGTGCCAGCAGAGAGGGTCGGGAGCCCCCCCGAAACTTC. It codes for CASREGREPPRNF.

The table lists this clone with a few counts. This sequence joins TRBV27 and TRBJ2-1; TRBD2 agrees at 14 bases. CDR1 is MNHEY, CDR2 SMNVEV, per germline (reference sequence). V was pared by 4 bases and J by 8 bases, with 7 bases of the junction left unmatched. The CDR3 covers 16 residues. As DNA, the CDR3 is TGTGCCAGCAGTTCGGTGACTAGCGGGAGGGTCGATGAGCAGTTCTTC. It translates to CASSSVTSGRVDEQFF.